These T cell receptor beta chains were read from a single sample in a study of CD8 T cells in ankylosing spondylitis. TCRdb itself ran the 5' RACE reads through MiXCR, one entry per CDR3 protein. Of 800,000 to 900,000 distinct CDR3 sequences listed, approximately 10% are singletons. Sequenced input: blood, either unsorted or a sorted T cell fraction (not recorded which). The origin of the receptors is a male donor with ankylosing spondylitis. Both conserved end residues are part of each CDR3. Each record gives: J gene, clone size, V gene, D gene, CDR3 protein, CDR3 DNA. The D gene is left open where the match is weak. Only part of the rows carry a size: once, few, many, or a class if the clone is expanded.

>TRBJ2-1|-|TRBV6-1|-
CASSEQGTTTKQFF
TGTGCCAGCAGTGAGCAGGGGACTACCACAAAACAGTTCTTC
>TRBJ2-1|-|TRBV28|TRBD2
CASSYLAGPYNEQFF
TGTGCCAGCAGTTATCTAGCGGGGCCCTACAATGAGCAGTTCTTC
>TRBJ1-3|few|TRBV28|TRBD1
CASSPPDRGRGNTIYF
TGTGCCAGCAGTCCCCCCGACAGGGGGAGGGGAAACACCATATATTTT
>TRBJ2-3|-|TRBV29-1|TRBD2
CSVFLAGVTDTQYF
TGCAGCGTTTTCCTAGCGGGAGTTACAGATACGCAGTATTTT
>TRBJ1-1|-|TRBV5-1|-
CASSPGPTAEAFF
TGCGCCAGCAGCCCGGGACCGACTGCTGAAGCTTTCTTT
>TRBJ2-1|-|TRBV9|TRBD2
CASSVIGASGYNEQFF
TGTGCCAGCAGCGTAATTGGGGCTAGCGGGTACAATGAGCAGTTCTTC
>TRBJ1-6|-|TRBV12-3/TRBV12-4|-
CASSLEGGSRSPLHF
TGTGCCAGCAGTTTAGAAGGGGGAAGTCGTTCACCCCTCCACTTT
>TRBJ2-3|many|TRBV20-1|-
CSAPKSYRDTDTQYF
TGCAGTGCTCCCAAGAGCTACAGGGACACAGATACGCAGTATTTT
>TRBJ1-2|many|TRBV9|-
CASSVEAGSNYGYTF
TGTGCCAGCAGCGTAGAAGCAGGGTCAAACTATGGCTACACCTTC
>TRBJ2-2|few|TRBV5-1|TRBD1
CASSNDRAGELFF
TGCGCCAGCAGCAACGACAGGGCCGGGGAGCTGTTTTTT
>TRBJ2-3|few|TRBV7-2|-
CASSLGRWGGTDTQYF
TGTGCCAGCAGCTTAGGGAGGTGGGGGGGCACAGATACGCAGTATTTT
>TRBJ2-1|-|TRBV20-1|TRBD2
CSASRTSGAYNEQFF
TGCAGTGCTAGTCGTACTAGCGGGGCCTACAATGAGCAGTTCTTC
>TRBJ2-7|many|TRBV27|-
CASSLTGGSEQYF
TGTGCCAGCAGTTTAACAGGAGGAAGCGAGCAGTACTTC
>TRBJ2-1|few|TRBV6-1|-
CASISHPGSSYNEQFF
TGTGCCAGCATCTCACACCCGGGCAGCTCCTACAATGAGCAGTTCTTC
>TRBJ2-4|-|TRBV20-1|-
CSARPLREKNIQYF
TGCAGTGCTAGACCCCTAAGGGAAAAGAACATTCAGTACTTC
>TRBJ2-7|many|TRBV12-3/TRBV12-4|-
CASRDRYHEQYF
TGTGCCAGCCGAGACAGGTACCACGAGCAGTACTTC
>TRBJ2-1|-|TRBV5-1|-
CASSPGQGAHNEQFF
TGCGCCAGCAGCCCCGGCCAAGGGGCTCACAATGAGCAGTTCTTC
>TRBJ1-1|many|TRBV5-1|-
CASTSARGNTEAFF
TGCGCCAGCACCTCGGCACGGGGGAACACTGAAGCTTTCTTT
>TRBJ1-4|few|TRBV9|-
CASSPRLNEKLFF
TGTGCCAGCAGCCCCAGGCTTAATGAAAAACTGTTTTTT
>TRBJ2-2|few|TRBV7-2|-
CASSSEPANTGELFF
TGTGCCAGCAGCTCTGAACCCGCGAACACCGGGGAGCTGTTTTTT
>TRBJ1-1|-|TRBV27|-
CASSLLPTGHEAFF
TGTGCCAGCAGTTTACTCCCGACAGGCCATGAAGCTTTCTTT
>TRBJ2-3|many|TRBV7-7|TRBD2
CASSLWEGADTQYF
TGTGCTAGCAGCTTATGGGAGGGCGCAGATACGCAGTATTTT
>TRBJ2-1|few|TRBV7-9|-
CASSTRTRSSYNEQFF
TGTGCCAGCAGCACCAGGACTCGGAGCTCCTACAATGAGCAGTTCTTC
>TRBJ1-1|few|TRBV7-8|-
CASSSRRGRNPEAFF
TGTGCCAGCAGCTCCCGCCGTGGCAGAAATCCTGAAGCTTTCTTT
>TRBJ2-1|many|TRBV12-3/TRBV12-4|TRBD1
CASSYGDRDSYNEQFF
TGTGCCAGCAGTTATGGGGACAGGGACTCCTACAATGAGCAGTTCTTC
>TRBJ2-7|-|TRBV2|-
CASSRYDFASGQYF
TGTGCCAGCAGTCGATACGACTTTGCCTCAGGGCAGTACTTC
>TRBJ2-3|-|TRBV20-1|-
CSARGGFDTQYF
TGCAGTGCCCGAGGGGGGTTCGATACGCAGTATTTT
>TRBJ2-7|few|TRBV4-3|-
CASSQDLFWGFEQYF
TGCGCCAGCAGCCAAGATTTGTTCTGGGGCTTCGAGCAGTACTTC
>TRBJ2-1|-|TRBV4-2|TRBD2
CASSLTGLANNEQFF
TGTGCCAGCAGCCTAACGGGACTAGCGAACAATGAGCAGTTCTTC
>TRBJ2-7|few|TRBV20-1|-
CSANRVYEQYF
TGCAGTGCCAACAGGGTGTACGAGCAGTACTTC
>TRBJ1-2|few|TRBV7-9|TRBD1
CASSLVATGDGYTF
TGTGCCAGCAGCTTAGTCGCCACAGGGGATGGCTACACCTTC
>TRBJ1-4|-|TRBV12-3/TRBV12-4|-
CASSLGHALGKLFF
TGTGCCAGCAGTCTCGGGCACGCCCTAGGAAAACTGTTTTTT
>TRBJ2-7|few|TRBV29-1|TRBD1
CSVELPGTGAYF
TGCAGCGTTGAATTACCCGGGACAGGGGCTTACTTC
>TRBJ2-7|few|TRBV11-2|-
CASSLRQLSYEQYF
TGTGCCAGCAGCCTTCGACAGCTCTCCTACGAGCAGTACTTC
>TRBJ2-1|-|TRBV27|TRBD1
CASSDRTGLVGYNEQFF
TGTGCCAGCAGTGACCGGACAGGGTTGGTGGGGTACAATGAGCAGTTCTTC
>TRBJ2-5|-|TRBV9|-
CASSPKVGTVETQYF
TGTGCCAGCAGCCCCAAAGTAGGAACGGTGGAGACCCAGTACTTC
>TRBJ1-6|few|TRBV6-2/TRBV6-3|-
CASSYSTGINSPLHF
TGTGCCAGCAGTTACTCTACAGGGATAAATTCACCCCTCCACTTT
>TRBJ1-5|-|TRBV20-1|-
CSASPDRNQPQHF
TGCAGTGCTAGTCCGGACCGAAATCAGCCCCAGCATTTT
>TRBJ1-6|-|TRBV5-1|-
CASSLVGWGVDSPLHF
TGCGCCAGCAGCTTGGTGGGCTGGGGGGTAGATTCACCCCTCCACTTT
>TRBJ2-5|-|TRBV6-1|TRBD1
CASSPGTEQEIQYF
TGTGCCAGCAGTCCAGGGACAGAACAAGAGATCCAGTACTTC
>TRBJ2-5|-|TRBV29-1|-
CSAIGIQETQYF
TGCAGCGCCATAGGGATACAAGAGACCCAGTACTTC
>TRBJ2-3|-|TRBV20-1|-
CSARRASPSTDTQYF
TGCAGTGCTAGACGTGCGTCCCCTAGCACAGATACGCAGTATTTT
>TRBJ2-5|many|TRBV29-1|-
CSVSYGIQETQYF
TGCAGCGTTAGTTATGGGATACAAGAGACCCAGTACTTC